This T cell receptor beta chain was identified in a study of T cells in localized non-small cell lung cancer. This clone was detected once. The CDR3 contains 16 residues. V was pared by 4 bases and J by 2 bases, with 4 bases of the junction left unmatched. Germline V gene data show CDR1 as LNHDA and CDR2 as SQIVND (reference sequence). Sequenced by immunoSEQ multiplex PCR; TCRdb stores in-frame clones only, minus some. The table shows 2,000 to 2,500 clones, with more than 20% occurring only once. The sequence was obtained from a woman aged 35 to 69 with stage I squamous cell lung carcinoma. The rearrangement links TRBV19 to TRBJ2-6; 8 positions agree with TRBD1. The source material was lung tumor tissue, sampled before any cancer treatment. CDR3 in DNA: TGTGCCAGTAGTAGAGAGACAGGGGCTGGGGCCAACGTCCTGACTTTC. Translated, it gives CASSRETGAGANVLTF.